The 31 T cell receptor beta chains presented below share a single source sample, sequenced in a study of cytomegalovirus exposure and HLA in healthy donors. The PCR was carried out with 60 Vbeta primers and 13 Jbeta primers. Here immunoSEQ multiplex PCR was the method, and the copy in TCRdb shows in-frame clones only, minus some. The data hold some 97,000 clones, with more than 65% observed a single time. Sequenced material: PBMCs. These receptor sequences come from a woman aged 45-59 years in good health and CMV-seropositive.

The chain uses TRBV2 and TRBJ2-3, with D perhaps matching TRBD2 (6 bases). The CDR3 consists of 15 residues. V was pared by 4 bases and J by 0 bases, with 11 bases between. Germline CDR1 and CDR2: SNHLY and FYNNEI. The CDR3, as DNA: TGTGCCAGCAGTGGGGGGGTGTTTAGCACAGATACGCAGTATTTT. Translation gives CASSGGVFSTDTQYF.

There are a few counts of this clone. The chain links TRBV10-3 to TRBJ1-5; D is unresolved. Trimming took 0 bases from V and 5 from J, leaving 14 bases between them. This CDR3 is 16 amino acids long. Germline V gene data show CDR1 as ENHRY and CDR2 as SYGVKD. CDR3 loop: CAISESGSTLYQPQHF. In nucleotides, the CDR3 is TGTGCCATCAGTGAGTCAGGGAGTACCCTTTATCAGCCCCAGCATTTT.

This clone turned up a few times. The J gene is TRBJ2-5, the V gene TRBV29-1, with TRBD1 identical over 7 bases. Germline loops: CDR1 SQVTM, CDR2 ANQGSEA. The length of the CDR3 is 14 residues. The J segment lost 4 bases and the V segment lost 4 bases, leaving 9 bases of the junction unmatched. Here the CDR3 DNA reads TGCAGCGTTGTAGGGGGCTGGATCGGAGAGACCCAGTACTTC. This gives the protein CSVVGGWIGETQYF. The complete variable domain, with remaining parts taken from reference TRBV29-1 and TRBJ2-5, reads SAVISQKPSRDICQRGTSLTIQCQVDSQVTMMFWYRQQPGQSLTLIATANQGSEATYESGFVIDKFPISRPNLTFSTLTVSNMSPEDSSIYLCSVVGGWIGETQYFGPGTRLLVL.

This chain links TRBV7-9 with TRBJ2-5; no clear D. CDR1 and CDR2 from the germline V gene are SEHNR and FQNEAQ (reference sequence). The CDR3 sequence is 12 residues long. Trimming took 7 bases from V and 1 from J, leaving 7 bases between them. Here the CDR3 DNA reads TGTGCCAGCACTGTCTCCCAAGAGACCCAGTACTTC. Residues: CASTVSQETQYF.

As concerns this clone: Other DNA sequences in this specimen translate into the identical CDR3. The chain joins TRBV6-5 to TRBJ2-7; 9 nucleotides match TRBD1. V lost 5 bases and J lost 2; bases outside the gene matches: 4. Per germline, CDR1 MNHEY and CDR2 SVGAGI. The CDR3 loop spans 14 amino acids. The DNA of the CDR3 is TGTGCCAGCAGTCCTCGGGACAGGGCCTACGAGCAGTACTTC. Its protein product is CASSPRDRAYEQYF.

CDR3 residues: CASSSDRHSAEAFF. CDR3 sequence (DNA): TGTGCCAGCAGCTCGGACAGGCATTCGGCTGAAGCTTTCTTT. The gene calls are TRBV5-4 and TRBJ1-1; 7 nucleotides align to TRBD1. The CDR3 is made up of 14 amino acids. The V segment lost 3 bases and the J segment 6 bases; nucleotides outside the gene matches: 8. Germline V gene lookup returns CDR1 SGHNT and CDR2 YYREEE (reference sequence).

This clone has just a few counts. The chain links TRBV29-1 to TRBJ2-2; TRBD2 agrees at 7 bases. After removal of 5 bases from V and 0 bases from J, the junction contained 3 bases not matched to a gene. The CDR3 consists of 14 residues. CDR1 and CDR2 (germline): SQVTM, ANQGSEA. The CDR3 bases are TGCAGCGTTCTTAGCGGGCCGAACACCGGGGAGCTGTTTTTT. Protein: CSVLSGPNTGELFF.

The chain links TRBV4-1 to TRBJ1-1; a possible D gene is TRBD1 (6 bases). Trimming cost V 1 base and J 0 bases, with 12 bases left between them. Germline V gives CDR1 MGHRA, CDR2 YSYEKL. This CDR3 comprises 16 residues. The chain's CDR3 is CASSQGGQGLNTEAFF. In DNA, the CDR3 is TGCGCCAGCAGCCAAGGGGGGCAGGGGCTGAACACTGAAGCTTTCTTT.

This clone showed up just a few times. This rearrangement joins TRBV9 to TRBJ1-3, with D maybe TRBD1 (5 bases). This CDR3 region has 15 residues. Germline V gives CDR1 SGDLS, CDR2 YYNGEE. V was cut by 2 bases and J by 0 bases, with 9 bases left in between. The CDR3 spells CASSVGASSGNTIYF. CDR3 coding DNA: TGTGCCAGCAGCGTTGGGGCCAGCTCTGGAAACACCATATATTTT.

The J gene is TRBJ2-6, the V gene TRBV19; TRBD1 matches 8 bases. Germline V gene data show CDR1 as LNHDA and CDR2 as SQIVND (reference sequence). V shed 5 bases and J 0 bases; nucleotides not matched to a gene: 15. This CDR3 region has 20 residues. CDR3 sequence (DNA): TGTGCCAGTAGTGTCAGGGGGCCACTAGCTTACGACTCTGGGGCCAACGTCCTGACTTTC. Translated, it gives CASSVRGPLAYDSGANVLTF. The variable domain in full, with the rest retrieved from reference TRBV19 and TRBJ2-6, is DGGITQSPKYLFRKEGQNVTLSCEQNLNHDAMYWYRQDPGQGLRLIYYSQIVNDFQKGDIAEGYSVSREKKESFPLTVTSAQKNPTAFYLCASSVRGPLAYDSGANVLTFGAGSRLTVL.

This clone was seen more than once but under ten times. The V gene is TRBV18, the J gene TRBJ2-5; D perhaps matches TRBD2 (6 bases). The DNA matches TRBJ2-7 better at its end, which makes the J call doubtful. The germline CDR1 and CDR2 sequences are KGHSH and LQKENI. CDR3 length: 14 residues. CDR3 residues: CASSMDGSSYEQYF. CDR3 DNA sequence: TGTGCCAGCTCAATGGACGGGAGCTCCTACGAGCAGTACTTC.

The V gene is TRBV4-2, the J gene TRBJ1-5; weak D call: TRBD1 (5 bases). The V end was cut by 0 bases, the J end by 6 bases, with 15 bases between. CDR1 is LGHNA, CDR2 YNFKEQ, per germline. The CDR3 is made up of 16 amino acids. CDR3 sequence: CASSQDKARGGQPQHF. The DNA for the CDR3 is TGTGCCAGCAGCCAAGATAAGGCAAGGGGCGGTCAGCCCCAGCATTTT.

The chain links TRBV7-8 to TRBJ2-7; D is ambiguous. The V gene lost 4 bases and the J gene lost 0 bases, with 7 bases spanning the gap. Germline V gene sequence: CDR1 SGHVS, CDR2 FQNEAQ. The CDR3 covers 13 residues. In nucleotides, the CDR3 is TGTGCCAGCAGCTCGGTTGGCTCCTACGAGCAGTACTTC. Translating gives CASSSVGSYEQYF.

The chain combines TRBV9 with TRBJ1-2; TRBD1 matches 7 bases. Germline assignment: CDR1 SGDLS and CDR2 YYNGEE. CDR3 length equals 14 residues. V was pared by 5 bases and J by 1 base, with 5 bases of the junction left unmatched. The CDR3 nucleotides read TGTGCCAGCAGTATAGGGACAGATAACTATGGCTACACCTTC. It yields the protein CASSIGTDNYGYTF.

The sample holds one count of this clone. V usage is TRBV2 and J usage is TRBJ1-5; 8 bases line up with TRBD1. Germline V lookup: CDR1 SNHLY, CDR2 FYNNEI. V dropped 2 bases and J dropped 7; count of bases not matched to a gene: 4. The CDR3 runs 14 residues. CDR3 sequence (DNA): TGTGCCAGCAGTGAATTAACAGGGGGACAGCCCCAGCATTTT. This translates into CASSELTGGQPQHF.

V and J are TRBV10-3 and TRBJ2-4; perhaps TRBD1 as D (6 bases). CDR3 length: 16 residues. V was trimmed by 3 bases and J by 0 bases, leaving 12 bases between them. Germline CDR1 and CDR2: ENHRY and SYGVKD. The CDR3 region has the DNA TGTGCCATCAGTGACTCAGGGGAGTTAGCCAAAAACATTCAGTACTTC. Translating gives CAISDSGELAKNIQYF.

Only a few counts were recorded for this clone. This chain uses TRBV7-9 with TRBJ1-1; 9 bases align to TRBD1. This CDR3 spans 15 amino acids. The ends lost 5 bases at V and 1 base at J; junction bases unmatched: 5. Germline V CDR1 and CDR2: SEHNR, FQNEAQ (reference sequence). In nucleotides, the CDR3 is TGTGCCAGCAGCCCCTGGACAGGGGCGAACACTGAAGCTTTCTTT. It is translated as CASSPWTGANTEAFF.

The J gene is TRBJ1-1, the V gene TRBV6-6; TRBD1 matches at 7 bases. CDR1 and CDR2 from the germline V gene are MNHNY and SVGAGI (reference sequence). V dropped 0 bases and J dropped 8; count of bases not matched to a gene: 6. CDR3 length: 14 residues. CDR3 coding DNA: TGTGCCAGCAGTTACTCACAATCAGGGGGAGAAGCTTTCTTT. Translation gives CASSYSQSGGEAFF.

This chain connects TRBV9 to TRBJ1-5; D remains ambiguous. V was clipped by 3 bases and J by 4 bases, with 14 bases between them. CDR3 length: 15 amino acids. Germline-derived CDR1 and CDR2 are SGDLS and YYNGEE. The CDR3 here is CASSGSGYLNQPQHF. The CDR3 DNA sequence: TGTGCCAGCAGCGGCTCGGGGTATTTAAATCAGCCCCAGCATTTT.

The CDR3 DNA sequence: TGTGCCAGCACCGAGGACAGGAGTCCCTACGAGCAGTACTTC. Translating gives CASTEDRSPYEQYF. The chain recombines TRBV6-5 with TRBJ2-7, with 7 bases lining up with TRBD1. This CDR3 is 14 amino acids long. From germline, CDR1 is MNHEY and CDR2 SVGAGI. The V gene end was trimmed by 7 bases and the J gene end by 2 bases; junction bases not matched to a gene: 8.

The V gene is TRBV27, the J gene TRBJ2-1, with D unresolved. Trimming pared 3 bases from V and 9 bases from J, leaving 12 bases between. The length of the CDR3 is 13 residues. CDR1 and CDR2 from the germline V gene are MNHEY and SMNVEV (reference sequence). The CDR3 nucleotides read TGTGCCAGCAGTTTGGGCCTTTTGGCTGAGCAGTTCTTC. Protein product: CASSLGLLAEQFF.

This clone was detected only a few times. The gene calls are TRBV15 and TRBJ2-5; TRBD2 agrees at 14 bases. Looked up from germline, CDR1 is LNHNV and CDR2 is YYDKDF (reference sequence). V lost 5 bases and J lost 2; bases outside the gene matches: 10. CDR3 length: 18 residues. CDR3 amino acids: CATSSLGTSGRWQETQYF. DNA for the CDR3: TGTGCCACCAGCTCCCTGGGGACTAGCGGGAGATGGCAAGAGACCCAGTACTTC.

The chain links TRBV14 to TRBJ1-2; unclear D gene. This CDR3 has 15 amino acids. Germline V gene lookup returns CDR1 SGHDN and CDR2 FVKESK. V gave up 8 bases and J gave up 5 bases, with 21 bases separating them. The CDR3 reads CASGPPIGSGYGYTF. CDR3 nucleotide sequence: TGTGCCAGCGGTCCCCCTATTGGCTCCGGGTATGGCTACACCTTC.

This clone appeared once. At the DNA level, this CDR3 is encoded by other sequences in the same sample as well. The chain has TRBV7-3 and TRBJ1-6; tentatively, D is TRBD1 (5 bases). V was cut by 5 bases and J by 6 bases, with 14 bases left in between. Per the germline V gene, CDR1 is SGHTA and CDR2 is FQGTGA. The CDR3 is 15 residues long. The CDR3 here is CASSPYQGSNSPLHF. CDR3 sequence (DNA): TGTGCCAGCAGCCCGTACCAGGGTAGTAATTCACCCCTCCACTTT. The whole variable domain, remainder taken from reference TRBV7-3 and TRBJ1-6, is GAGVSQTPSNKVTEKGKYVELRCDPISGHTALYWYRQSLGQGPEFLIYFQGTGAADDSGLPNDRFFAVRPEGSVSTLKIQRTERGDSAVYLCASSPYQGSNSPLHFGNGTRLTVT.

The chain uses TRBV9 and TRBJ1-2; 7 bases are shared with TRBD1. The V and J ends lost 4 bases and 2 bases, in that order; junction bases with no gene match: 11. CDR3 length equals 16 residues. Germline CDR1 and CDR2: SGDLS and YYNGEE. The CDR3 coding sequence is TGTGCCAGCAGCTCCCGGGACAGAACTCCAAACTATGGCTACACCTTC. Encoded protein: CASSSRDRTPNYGYTF.

The V and J genes are TRBV7-9 and TRBJ1-1; D is ambiguous. This CDR3 is 12 amino acids long. Germline assignment: CDR1 SEHNR and CDR2 FQNEAQ (reference sequence). V dropped 5 bases and J dropped 5 bases, with 9 bases sitting between them. The CDR3 nucleotides read TGTGCCAGCAGCCCCGGGAGGACTGAAGCTTTCTTT. Protein product: CASSPGRTEAFF.

This sequence joins TRBV6-5 and TRBJ2-1; maybe TRBD2 (5 bases). CDR1 is MNHEY and CDR2 is SVGAGI in the germline V gene. The CDR3 consists of 15 residues. Trimming left V 4 bases short and J 0 bases short, with 10 bases between. CDR3 sequence reads: CASSLALSSYNEQFF. The CDR3 nucleotides are TGTGCCAGCAGTTTAGCGCTCAGCTCCTACAATGAGCAGTTCTTC.

The V gene is TRBV9, the J gene TRBJ2-3; TRBD1 agrees at 8 bases. The CDR3 has 17 residues. CDR1 and CDR2 from the germline V gene are SGDLS and YYNGEE. V was pared by 7 bases and J by 1 base, with 14 bases of the junction left unmatched. The DNA of the CDR3 is TGTGCCAGCGACCCCTCCCTTACAGGGGGTCGCACAGATACGCAGTATTTT. This codes for CASDPSLTGGRTDTQYF.

The chain couples TRBV5-1 to TRBJ1-1; D not resolved. The CDR3 spans 15 residues. In germline, CDR1 is SGHRS, CDR2 YFSETQ. V lost 0 bases to trimming and J lost 5 bases, with 14 bases between them. As DNA, the CDR3 is TGCGCCAGCAGCTTGGGAAGTGGGGAGGTAACTGAAGCTTTCTTT. It codes for CASSLGSGEVTEAFF.

This chain connects TRBV6-1 to TRBJ2-7, with 9 bases matching TRBD2. With V trimmed by 2 bases and J by 5 bases, 7 bases remained unmatched. In germline, CDR1 is MNHNS, CDR2 SASEGT. The CDR3 sequence is 15 residues long. The CDR3 nucleotides are TGTGCCAGCAGTGAAAAGGGGACTAGCAAAGACGAGCAGTACTTC. This gives the protein CASSEKGTSKDEQYF.

The chain links TRBV10-2 to TRBJ2-7; 7 positions match TRBD1. V lost 6 bases, J lost 4 bases, and 6 bases stayed unmatched. Germline V gene data show CDR1 as WSHSY and CDR2 as SAAADI. The CDR3 loop spans 13 amino acids. This CDR3 reads CASRATGQYEQYF. The CDR3 region has the DNA TGCGCCAGCAGGGCGACAGGGCAATACGAGCAGTACTTC.